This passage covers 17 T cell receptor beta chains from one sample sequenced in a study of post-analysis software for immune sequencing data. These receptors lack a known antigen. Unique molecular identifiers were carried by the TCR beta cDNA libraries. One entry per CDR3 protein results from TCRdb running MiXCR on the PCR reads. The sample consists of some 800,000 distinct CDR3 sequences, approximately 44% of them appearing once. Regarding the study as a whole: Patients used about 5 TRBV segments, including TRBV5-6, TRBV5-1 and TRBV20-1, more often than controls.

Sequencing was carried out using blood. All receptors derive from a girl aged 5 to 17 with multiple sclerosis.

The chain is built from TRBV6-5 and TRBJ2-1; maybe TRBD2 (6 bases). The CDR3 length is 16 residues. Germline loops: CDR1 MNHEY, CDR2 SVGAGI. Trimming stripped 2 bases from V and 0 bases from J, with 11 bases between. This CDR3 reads CASSYGASASYNEQFF. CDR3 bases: TGTGCCAGCAGTTACGGGGCTAGCGCCTCCTACAATGAGCAGTTCTTC.

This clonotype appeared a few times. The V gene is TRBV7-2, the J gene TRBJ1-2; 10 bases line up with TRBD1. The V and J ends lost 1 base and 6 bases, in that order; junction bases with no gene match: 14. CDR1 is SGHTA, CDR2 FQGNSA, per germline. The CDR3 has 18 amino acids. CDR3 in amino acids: CASSLVSGQGLSWDGYTF. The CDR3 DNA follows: TGTGCCAGCAGCTTAGTTTCGGGACAGGGGTTAAGCTGGGATGGCTACACCTTC.

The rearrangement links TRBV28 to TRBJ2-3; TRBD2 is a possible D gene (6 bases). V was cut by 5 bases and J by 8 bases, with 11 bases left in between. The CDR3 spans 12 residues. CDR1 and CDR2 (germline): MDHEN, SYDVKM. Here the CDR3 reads CASSRAGGTQYF. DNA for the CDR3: TGTGCCAGCAGTAGGGCCGGGGGTACGCAGTATTTT.

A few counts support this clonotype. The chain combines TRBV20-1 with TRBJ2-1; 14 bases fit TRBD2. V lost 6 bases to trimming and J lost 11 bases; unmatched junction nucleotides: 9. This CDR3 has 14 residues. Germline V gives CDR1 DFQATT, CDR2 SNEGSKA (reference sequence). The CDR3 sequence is CSAMGLAGAHKQFF. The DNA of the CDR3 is TGCAGTGCCATGGGACTAGCGGGAGCACACAAGCAGTTCTTC.

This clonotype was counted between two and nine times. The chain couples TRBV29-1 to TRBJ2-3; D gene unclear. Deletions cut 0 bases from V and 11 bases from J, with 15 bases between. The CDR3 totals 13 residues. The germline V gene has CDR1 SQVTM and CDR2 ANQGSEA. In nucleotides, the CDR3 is TGCAGCGTTGAAGATCCAGGTACAATTGAGCAGTATTTT. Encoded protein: CSVEDPGTIEQYF.

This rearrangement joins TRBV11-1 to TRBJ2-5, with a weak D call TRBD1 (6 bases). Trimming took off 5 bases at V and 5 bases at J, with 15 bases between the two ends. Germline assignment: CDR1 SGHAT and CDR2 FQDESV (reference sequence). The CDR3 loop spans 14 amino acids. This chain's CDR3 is CASSNRDKGETQYF. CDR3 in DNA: TGTGCCAGCAGCAACCGGGACAAAGGGGAGACCCAGTACTTC.

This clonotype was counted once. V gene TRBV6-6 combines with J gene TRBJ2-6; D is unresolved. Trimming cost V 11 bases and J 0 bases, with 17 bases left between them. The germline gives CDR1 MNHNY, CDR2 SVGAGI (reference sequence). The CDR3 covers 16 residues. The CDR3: CASRGNRGSGANVLTF. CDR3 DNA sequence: TGTGCCTCCCGTGGTAACAGAGGCTCTGGGGCCAACGTCCTGACTTTC.

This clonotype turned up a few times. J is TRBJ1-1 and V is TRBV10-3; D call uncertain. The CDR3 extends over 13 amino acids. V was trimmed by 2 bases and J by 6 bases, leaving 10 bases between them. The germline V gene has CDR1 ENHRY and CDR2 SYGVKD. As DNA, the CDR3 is TGTGCCATCAGTGAGGCTAATAGCGCTGAAGCTTTCTTT. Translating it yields CAISEANSAEAFF.

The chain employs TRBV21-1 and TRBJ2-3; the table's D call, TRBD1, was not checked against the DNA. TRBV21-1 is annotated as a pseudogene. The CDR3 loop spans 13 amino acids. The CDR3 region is CASSKQGTDTQYF. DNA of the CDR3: TGTGCCAGCAGCAAACAGGGAACAGATACGCAGTATTTT.

The CDR3 DNA reads as TGCAGTGCTAGGGAGGGGAATAATGAAAAACTGTTTTTT. Protein product: CSAREGNNEKLFF. V usage is TRBV20-1 and J usage is TRBJ1-4; TRBD1 is a possible D gene (5 bases). The CDR3 runs to 13 residues. V was cut by 3 bases and J by 4 bases, with 9 bases left in between. In germline, CDR1 is DFQATT, CDR2 SNEGSKA (reference sequence).

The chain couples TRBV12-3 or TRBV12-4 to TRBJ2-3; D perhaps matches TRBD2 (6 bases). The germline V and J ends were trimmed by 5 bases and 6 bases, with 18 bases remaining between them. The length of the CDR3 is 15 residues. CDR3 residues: CASSLGDSPADTQYF. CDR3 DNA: TGTGCCAGCAGTCTTGGGGACTCACCGGCGGATACGCAGTATTTT.

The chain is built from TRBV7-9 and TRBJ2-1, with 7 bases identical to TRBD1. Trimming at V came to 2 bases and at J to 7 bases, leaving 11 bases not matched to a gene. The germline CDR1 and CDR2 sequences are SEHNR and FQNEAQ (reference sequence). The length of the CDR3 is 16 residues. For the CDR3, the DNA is TGTGCCAGCAGCTTAACGACAGGGAAGGACCGTAATGAGCAGTTCTTC. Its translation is CASSLTTGKDRNEQFF.

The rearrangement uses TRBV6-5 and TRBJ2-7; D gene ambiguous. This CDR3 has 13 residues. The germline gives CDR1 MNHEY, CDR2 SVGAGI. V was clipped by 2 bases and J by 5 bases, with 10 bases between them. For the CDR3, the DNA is TGTGCCAGCAGTTACAACGGAGAGAACGAGCAGTACTTC. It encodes CASSYNGENEQYF.

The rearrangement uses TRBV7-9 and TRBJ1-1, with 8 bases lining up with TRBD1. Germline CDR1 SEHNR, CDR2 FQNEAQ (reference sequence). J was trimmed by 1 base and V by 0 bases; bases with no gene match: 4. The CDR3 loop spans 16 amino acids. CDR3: CASSLAGTGWNTEAFF. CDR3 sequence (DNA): TGTGCCAGCAGCTTAGCGGGGACAGGCTGGAACACTGAAGCTTTCTTT.

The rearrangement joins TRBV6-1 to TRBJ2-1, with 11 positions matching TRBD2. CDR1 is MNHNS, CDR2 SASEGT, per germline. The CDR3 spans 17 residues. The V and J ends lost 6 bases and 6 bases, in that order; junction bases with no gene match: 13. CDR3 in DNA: TGTGCCAGCAGGGTTTCCGCCCCCGGGACTAGCGGCAATGAGCAGTTCTTC. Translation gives CASRVSAPGTSGNEQFF.

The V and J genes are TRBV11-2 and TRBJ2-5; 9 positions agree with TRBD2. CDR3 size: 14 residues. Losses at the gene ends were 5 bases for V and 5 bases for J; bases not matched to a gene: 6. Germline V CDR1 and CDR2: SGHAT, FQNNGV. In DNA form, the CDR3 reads TGTGCCAGCAGCGGACGTAGCGGGAGCGAGACCCAGTACTTC. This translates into CASSGRSGSETQYF.

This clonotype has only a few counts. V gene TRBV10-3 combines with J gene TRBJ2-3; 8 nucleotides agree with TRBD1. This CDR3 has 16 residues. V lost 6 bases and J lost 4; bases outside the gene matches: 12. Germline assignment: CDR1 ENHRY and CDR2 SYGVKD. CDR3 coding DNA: TGTGCCATCAGAGAAATCCAGGGGGCTGGAGCAGATACGCAGTATTTT. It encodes CAIREIQGAGADTQYF.